This TCR beta chain appears in the sequencing data of a study of blood T cell repertoires in COVID-19. Overall study context: Donors in the United States, Italy and Spain gave samples during acute or convalescent COVID-19.

The repertoire was sequenced with immunoSEQ multiplex PCR; TCRdb's copy has only in-frame clones and lacks some. The sample contains over 250,000 clones, less than 90% of which appear only once. In terms of age and location, participants ranged from about 18 to 95 years and lived in around 22 US areas. Clinical histories supplied by participants themselves formed the basis of cohort assignment. From germline, CDR1 is MDHEN and CDR2 SYDVKM. Trimming at V came to 3 bases and at J to 4 bases, leaving 6 bases not matched to a gene. The CDR3 length is 16 residues. This rearrangement joins TRBV28 to TRBJ2-1, with 10 bases matching TRBD2. The source material was PBMCs or T cells enriched from blood (not recorded which). This receptor was obtained from a woman between 50 and 59 years old who had recovered from COVID-19. CDR3 loop: CASSFHLAGAYNEQFF. CDR3 DNA: TGTGCCAGCAGTTTTCATCTAGCGGGAGCATACAATGAGCAGTTCTTC.